Listed here are 27 T cell receptor beta chains from one sample, sequenced in a study of T cells in Graves' hyperthyroidism and ophthalmopathy (dated by TCRdb to between 2018 and 2021). The library was obtained by multiplex PCR. TCRdb shows the sequencer as Illumina HiSeq 2000. The TCR beta CDR3 regions were amplified from the RNA transcripts. The first round of RT-PCR for the TCR CDR3 was performed with the HTBI primer set and the Qiagen OneStep RT-PCR kit. Through fastp at Q25 and MiXCR, TCRdb rebuilt clones from the public reads, retaining in-frame beta chains. Rows are combined by CDR3 protein, so each entry shows the most common genes and DNA. Counted in this sample were roughly 420,000 distinct CDR3 sequences; 15% to 18% of them appeared once. Jointly, the top ten make up 7.5% to 9% of the sample. Sequenced: blood. Receptors originate from a woman under 30 with Graves' hyperthyroidism.

This clonotype was counted at least ten times. The chain combines TRBV6-1 with TRBJ1-6; a possible D gene is TRBD1 (6 bases). V was trimmed by 5 bases and J by 7 bases, leaving 15 bases between them. CDR1 and CDR2 (germline): MNHNS, SASEGT. The CDR3 length is 15 residues. The CDR3 bases are TGTGCCAGCAGTAACGGGGGACACCGAAATTCACCCCTCCACTTT. Protein sequence: CASSNGGHRNSPLHF.

This clonotype was observed at least ten times. CDR3 coding DNA: TGTGCCAGCAGCCCGCGGGGGGGCCCCATTTACGAGCAGTACTTC. It encodes CASSPRGGPIYEQYF. The V and J genes are TRBV7-9 and TRBJ2-7; 9 positions match TRBD2. This CDR3 comprises 15 residues. Germline CDR1 reads SEHNR; CDR2 reads FQNEAQ (reference sequence). Losses at the gene ends were 5 bases for V and 4 bases for J; bases not matched to a gene: 9.

This clonotype appeared many times. The rearrangement links TRBV5-6 to TRBJ1-2, with no clear D. The V gene lost 0 bases and the J gene lost 4 bases, with 10 bases spanning the gap. Germline loops: CDR1 SGHDT, CDR2 YYEEEE. The CDR3 totals 14 residues. The CDR3 nucleotides are TGTGCCAGCAGCTTGGAAGGTCTTGGCTATGGCTACACCTTC. Protein product: CASSLEGLGYGYTF.

This clonotype came up a few times. The chain joins TRBV2 to TRBJ1-2, with TRBD1 as a possible D gene (5 bases). The CDR3 is 13 residues long. Trimming took 10 bases from V and 2 from J, leaving 14 bases between them. Per germline, CDR1 SNHLY and CDR2 FYNNEI. Here the CDR3 reads CAIPPGGNYGYTF. As DNA, the CDR3 is TGTGCCATCCCCCCCGGGGGGAACTATGGCTACACCTTC.

This clonotype was counted at least ten times. The chain joins TRBV6-1 to TRBJ2-3; D is ambiguous. Between the trimmed V and J ends, which lost 5 bases and 0 bases, there was a span of 9 bases. Germline assignment: CDR1 MNHNS and CDR2 SASEGT. The CDR3 length is 14 residues. DNA for the CDR3: TGTGCCAGCAGTTACGGCGCTAGCACAGATACGCAGTATTTT. Translating gives CASSYGASTDTQYF.

As to this clonotype: A much bigger clone sits one base away, suggesting this may be a read error. J is TRBJ2-7 and V is TRBV15; D is uncertain. The V end lost 6 bases, the J end lost 0 bases, and 12 bases lay between the germline ends. CDR1 is LNHNV, CDR2 YYDKDF, per germline (reference sequence). This CDR3 is built from 14 residues. The CDR3 bases are TGTGCCACCAGAAGGGAATTGGCCTCCTACGAGCAGTACTTC. Protein sequence: CATRRELASYEQYF. The full variable domain, rest sourced from reference TRBV15 and TRBJ2-7, is DAMVIQNPRYQVTQFGKPVTLSCSQTLNHNVMYWYQQKSSQAPKLLFHYYDKDFNNEADTPDNFQSRRPNTSFCFLDIRSPGLGDTAMYLCATRRELASYEQYFGPGTRLTVT.

Concerning this clonotype: A single base separates this from a much larger clone, so it may be a read error. The V gene is TRBV28, the J gene TRBJ2-7; TRBD2 aligns across 10 bases. J was trimmed by 9 bases and V by 4 bases; bases with no gene match: 15. Looked up from germline, CDR1 is MDHEN and CDR2 is SYDVKM. CDR3 length: 16 residues. CDR3 in DNA: TGTGCCAGCAGTTCATCAGCGGGGGGGCCTTCTTGGGGGCAGTACTTC. Protein sequence: CASSSSAGGPSWGQYF. The full variable domain, its missing parts supplied by reference TRBV28 and TRBJ2-7, is DVKVTQSSRYLVKRTGEKVFLECVQDMDHENMFWYRQDPGLGLRLIYFSYDVKMKEKGDIPEGYSVSREKKERFSLILESASTNQTSMYLCASSSSAGGPSWGQYFGPGTRLTVT.

This clonotype was counted many times. The J gene is TRBJ1-1, the V gene TRBV7-3; D not resolved. Germline CDR1 reads SGHTA; CDR2 reads FQGTGA. V lost 4 bases and J lost 0, with 6 bases in between. The CDR3 covers 13 residues. CDR3 residues: CASSSHMNTEAFF. In nucleotides, the CDR3 is TGTGCCAGCAGCTCACACATGAACACTGAAGCTTTCTTT. Combining the CDR3 with reference TRBV7-3 and TRBJ1-1 gives the whole variable domain GAGVSQTPSNKVTEKGKYVELRCDPISGHTALYWYRQSLGQGPEFLIYFQGTGAADDSGLPNDRFFAVRPEGSVSTLKIQRTERGDSAVYLCASSSHMNTEAFFGQGTRLTVV.

The chain recombines TRBV20-1 with TRBJ2-3; possibly TRBD1 for D (5 bases). The CDR3 consists of 15 residues. Deletions cut 3 bases from V and 1 base from J, with 14 bases between. From germline, CDR1 is DFQATT and CDR2 SNEGSKA (reference sequence). For the CDR3, the DNA is TGCAGTGCTAGTCTCCAGGGAAGAGGCACAGATACGCAGTATTTT. Encoded protein: CSASLQGRGTDTQYF.

This clonotype showed up many times. The V and J genes are TRBV20-1 and TRBJ2-7; weak D call: TRBD1 (5 bases). V was clipped by 6 bases and J by 3 bases, with 15 bases between them. The CDR3 has 13 amino acids. Looked up from germline, CDR1 is DFQATT and CDR2 is SNEGSKA (reference sequence). Here the CDR3 reads CSAAETAIYEQYF. The CDR3 DNA follows: TGCAGTGCGGCGGAGACAGCAATCTACGAGCAGTACTTC.

This rearrangement joins TRBV11-3 to TRBJ2-1; 15 bases fit TRBD2. The V gene end was trimmed by 3 bases and the J gene end by 9 bases; junction bases not matched to a gene: 6. Germline loops: CDR1 SGHNT, CDR2 YENEEA. This CDR3 is 16 amino acids long. CDR3 sequence: CASSFRTSGGAGEQFF. CDR3 nucleotide sequence: TGTGCCAGCAGCTTCCGGACTAGCGGGGGGGCAGGTGAGCAGTTCTTC.

The rearrangement links TRBV19 to TRBJ2-1; 9 bases agree with TRBD2. CDR1 is LNHDA, CDR2 SQIVND, per germline (reference sequence). V shed 2 bases and J 7 bases; nucleotides not matched to a gene: 6. The CDR3 runs 15 residues. CDR3: CASSIRREGLNEQFF. The CDR3 DNA reads as TGTGCCAGTAGTATACGGCGGGAGGGCCTAAATGAGCAGTTCTTC. Looking up the rest from reference TRBV19 and TRBJ2-1 gives the full variable domain: DGGITQSPKYLFRKEGQNVTLSCEQNLNHDAMYWYRQDPGQGLRLIYYSQIVNDFQKGDIAEGYSVSREKKESFPLTVTSAQKNPTAFYLCASSIRREGLNEQFFGPGTRLTVL.

This clonotype has a count of ten or more. The CDR3 loop is CSARGKGRNYGYTF. The DNA for the CDR3 is TGCAGTGCTAGGGGGAAGGGACGGAACTATGGCTACACCTTC. The V gene is TRBV20-1, the J gene TRBJ1-2, with a weak D call TRBD1 (5 bases). This CDR3 has 14 amino acids. V was trimmed by 3 bases and J by 2 bases, leaving 13 bases between them. Germline V gene lookup returns CDR1 DFQATT and CDR2 SNEGSKA (reference sequence).

As for this clonotype: This could be a read error, since a much larger clone is one nucleotide away. The chain links TRBV7-3 to TRBJ2-7; TRBD1 matches 7 bases. The CDR3 covers 13 residues. The germline V gene has CDR1 SGHTA and CDR2 FQGTGA. CDR3 protein: CASSTTGLGERYF. CDR3 DNA sequence: TGTGCCAGCAGCACGACAGGGCTCGGCGAGCGGTACTTC.

This clonotype was counted ten times or more. Here the CDR3 reads CSSSRWGTEAFF. The CDR3 DNA reads TGCAGCTCATCCCGGTGGGGCACTGAAGCTTTCTTT. This chain links TRBV29-1 with TRBJ1-1; D gene ambiguous. The CDR3 length is 12 residues. The germline V and J ends were trimmed by 8 bases and 4 bases, with 14 bases remaining between them. CDR1 and CDR2 (germline): SQVTM, ANQGSEA.

This chain links TRBV9 with TRBJ2-1; D may be TRBD2 (7 bases). The CDR3 has 13 amino acids. The germline V gene has CDR1 SGDLS and CDR2 YYNGEE. V lost 4 bases and J 6 bases, leaving 11 bases between the germline ends. This chain's CDR3 is CASSRGGINEQFF. In DNA form, the CDR3 reads TGTGCCAGCAGCAGGGGGGGGATCAATGAGCAGTTCTTC.

This clonotype was found many times. The genes are TRBV3-1 and TRBJ1-2; 9 positions match TRBD1. Germline CDR1 reads LGHDT; CDR2 reads YNNKEL (reference sequence). V shed 0 bases and J 7 bases; nucleotides not matched to a gene: 3. The CDR3 is 14 amino acids. CDR3 sequence (DNA): TGTGCCAGCAGCCAAGATACGACAGGGGGTGGCTACACCTTC. Translating gives CASSQDTTGGGYTF. Full variable domain (remainder filled in from reference TRBV3-1 and TRBJ1-2): DTAVSQTPKYLVTQMGNDKSIKCEQNLGHDTMYWYKQDSKKFLKIMFSYNNKELIINETVPNRFSPKSPDKAHLNLHINSLELGDSAVYFCASSQDTTGGGYTFGSGTRLTVV.

The V gene is TRBV2, the J gene TRBJ2-1, with 10 bases fitting TRBD1. The CDR3 spans 15 residues. Germline V lookup: CDR1 SNHLY, CDR2 FYNNEI. The ends lost 6 bases at V and 3 bases at J; junction bases unmatched: 5. CDR3 in DNA: TGTGCCAGCAGGGGGGACAGGGGCCGCTACAATGAGCAGTTCTTC. Translating gives CASRGDRGRYNEQFF.

CDR3 bases: TGCAGTGCTAGAGATTATCTAGCGAGCTCCTACAATGAGCAGTTCTTC. It encodes CSARDYLASSYNEQFF. The chain employs TRBV20-1 and TRBJ2-1; TRBD2 is a possible D gene (6 bases). The germline V gene encodes CDR1 DFQATT and CDR2 SNEGSKA (reference sequence). The CDR3 has 16 residues. V was cut by 0 bases and J by 0 bases, with 12 bases left in between.

This clonotype was seen many times. The chain couples TRBV5-1 to TRBJ2-7, with 8 bases aligning to TRBD2. The J segment lost 3 bases and the V segment lost 5 bases, leaving 10 bases of the junction unmatched. The CDR3 has 15 amino acids. Per the germline V gene, CDR1 is SGHRS and CDR2 is YFSETQ. CDR3 loop: CASSAHGTSGYEQYF. The CDR3, as DNA: TGCGCCAGCAGTGCCCACGGGACTAGTGGCTACGAGCAGTACTTC.

This clonotype was observed at least ten times. V gene TRBV7-3 combines with J gene TRBJ2-3; D call uncertain. Trimming cost V 2 bases and J 6 bases, with 15 bases left between them. Germline V gene data show CDR1 as SGHTA and CDR2 as FQGTGA. The length of the CDR3 is 15 residues. CDR3 DNA sequence: TGTGCCAGCAGCTTATTCAAGATCCCCCCGGATACGCAGTATTTT. This sequence encodes CASSLFKIPPDTQYF.

This clonotype was counted many times. The chain has TRBV11-2 and TRBJ1-6; D gene unclear. The CDR3 has 15 amino acids. Germline lookup yields CDR1 SGHAT and CDR2 FQNNGV. Trimming took 2 bases from V and 7 from J, leaving 12 bases between them. The CDR3 DNA sequence: TGTGCCAGCAGCTTAACGGACCATCCAAATTCACCCCTCCACTTT. This codes for CASSLTDHPNSPLHF.

This clonotype was found many times. J is TRBJ2-1 and V is TRBV13; D is undetermined. This CDR3 spans 12 amino acids. The germline CDR1 and CDR2 sequences are PRHDT and FYEKMQ (reference sequence). V was trimmed by 3 bases and J by 8 bases, leaving 8 bases between them. The CDR3 protein is CASSFYSHEQFF. CDR3 DNA sequence: TGTGCCAGCAGCTTTTACAGCCATGAGCAGTTCTTC.

This clonotype was seen many times. This chain joins TRBV6-2 or TRBV6-3 and TRBJ2-5; 7 nucleotides align to TRBD2. Germline V gene data show CDR1 as MNHEY and CDR2 as SVGEGT. CDR3 size: 15 residues. Unmatched junction bases numbered 13, after V lost 7 bases and J lost 5 bases. The CDR3 sequence: CASNQLREERETQYF. The CDR3 nucleotides are TGTGCCAGCAACCAACTCCGGGAGGAGCGGGAGACCCAGTACTTC.

In its sample, this clonotype was seen a few times. V gene TRBV19 combines with J gene TRBJ1-5; D is ambiguous. Trimming pared 4 bases from V and 4 bases from J, leaving 5 bases between. The CDR3 runs to 12 residues. Germline V gives CDR1 LNHDA, CDR2 SQIVND (reference sequence). The DNA of the CDR3 is TGTGCCAGTAGTAAGTGGAATCAGCCCCAGCATTTT. Its protein is CASSKWNQPQHF.

This clonotype was found many times. The chain carries TRBV20-1 and TRBJ2-5; D perhaps matches TRBD1 (6 bases). This CDR3 spans 13 amino acids. The germline gives CDR1 DFQATT, CDR2 SNEGSKA (reference sequence). The V end lost 6 bases, the J end lost 1 base, and 12 bases lay between the germline ends. In DNA, the CDR3 is TGCAGTGCGAATCAGGGGTTCCAAGAGACCCAGTACTTC. Protein sequence: CSANQGFQETQYF.

A few counts support this clonotype. This rearrangement joins TRBV4-1 to TRBJ1-2; the D is unclear. Germline V lookup: CDR1 MGHRA, CDR2 YSYEKL. The CDR3 is 12 residues long. Trimming removed 1 base at V and 8 bases at J, with 8 bases between. CDR3 region: CASSQVTDGYTF. CDR3 sequence (DNA): TGCGCCAGCAGCCAAGTTACAGACGGCTACACCTTC.